This T cell receptor beta chain was recovered during a study of T cell changes during pregnancy in multiple sclerosis. Method: immunoSEQ multiplex PCR; TCRdb's copy keeps in-frame clones and lacks some. The sample holds some 80,000 clones, 90% to 95% seen once. Per germline, CDR1 SGHTS and CDR2 YDEGEE. The CDR3 contains 17 residues. The ends lost 4 bases at V and 0 bases at J; junction bases unmatched: 11. The starting material was peripheral blood, obtained in the second trimester of pregnancy. This chain links TRBV5-8 with TRBJ1-1; 8 bases align to TRBD1. The sequence derives from a female donor with multiple sclerosis, enrolled in a pregnancy study. CDR3 loop: CASSLTGQDVLNTEAFF. CDR3 DNA: TGTGCCAGCAGCCTCACGGGACAGGACGTTTTGAACACTGAAGCTTTCTTT.